These 21 T cell receptor beta chains originate from one sample sequenced in a study of blood T cell repertoires in COVID-19. Here immunoSEQ multiplex PCR was the method, and the copy in TCRdb shows in-frame clones only, minus some. The sample contains about 140,000 clones, under 85% of which appear only once. Input material: PBMCs or T cells enriched from blood (not recorded which). These TCRs come from a woman under 30 who had been exposed to COVID-19.

The chain employs TRBV19 and TRBJ2-5, with a possible D match to TRBD1 (6 bases). V gave up 5 bases and J gave up 3 bases, with 13 bases separating them. The CDR3 runs 14 residues. The V gene's germline CDR1 is LNHDA and CDR2 SQIVND (reference sequence). The CDR3 region is CASSPRGFKETQYF. DNA of the CDR3: TGTGCCAGTAGTCCCAGGGGTTTTAAAGAGACCCAGTACTTC.

V and J are TRBV12-3 or TRBV12-4 and TRBJ2-1; TRBD2 matches 7 bases. CDR3 length: 13 amino acids. Unmatched junction bases numbered 12, after V lost 11 bases and J lost 8 bases. The CDR3 loop reads CAAVGRGSDEQFF. The CDR3 nucleotides are TGTGCCGCTGTGGGGCGCGGGAGCGATGAGCAGTTCTTC.

The V call is TRBV7-9, the J call TRBJ2-1, with 8 bases that match TRBD1. The CDR3 consists of 17 residues. Germline values: CDR1 SEHNR, CDR2 FQNEAQ (reference sequence). With 5 bases clipped from V and 6 bases from J, the junction kept 15 bases outside the gene matches. The CDR3, as DNA: TGTGCCAGCAGCCTAGAAGCCCGGGACAGGCGTTTCAATGAGCAGTTCTTC. It encodes CASSLEARDRRFNEQFF.

The V gene is TRBV18, the J gene TRBJ2-7, with 10 bases that match TRBD1. In germline, CDR1 is KGHSH, CDR2 LQKENI. This CDR3 has 14 amino acids. V lost 4 bases and J lost 5; bases outside the gene matches: 5. Here the CDR3 reads CASSRGDRGDEQYF. The CDR3 DNA follows: TGTGCCAGCTCACGTGGGGACAGGGGCGACGAGCAGTACTTC.

The chain employs TRBV7-2 and TRBJ1-2, with 9 nucleotides matching TRBD1. CDR3 length: 16 residues. Trimming cost V 6 bases and J 4 bases; bases outside gene matches: 12. The germline CDR1 and CDR2 sequences are SGHTA and FQGNSA. CDR3 protein: CASSPNPGQGSYGYTF. CDR3 DNA: TGTGCCAGCAGTCCAAATCCGGGACAGGGAAGCTATGGCTACACCTTC. The full variable domain, its missing parts supplied by reference TRBV7-2 and TRBJ1-2, is GAGVSQSPSNKVTEKGKDVELRCDPISGHTALYWYRQSLGQGLEFLIYFQGNSAPDKSGLPSDRFSAERTGGSVSTLTIQRTQQEDSAVYLCASSPNPGQGSYGYTFGSGTRLTVV.

This rearrangement joins TRBV18 to TRBJ1-3, with 8 bases aligning to TRBD1. Germline trimming cut 1 base from V and 2 bases from J; bases unmatched to any gene: 13. CDR1 is KGHSH, CDR2 LQKENI, per germline. This CDR3 has 19 residues. CDR3 DNA: TGTGCCAGCTCACCACAAGACAGGGGTGCAATTGCCCCTGGAAACACCATATATTTT. This sequence encodes CASSPQDRGAIAPGNTIYF.

This clone appeared a single time. This chain uses TRBV5-1 with TRBJ1-6, with 7 bases fitting TRBD1. Trimming removed 5 bases from V and 7 bases from J; junction bases left unmatched: 12. The CDR3 consists of 16 residues. Germline loops: CDR1 SGHRS, CDR2 YFSETQ. CDR3 loop: CASSPGDRSPNSPLHF. The CDR3 DNA reads as TGCGCCAGCAGTCCTGGGGACAGAAGCCCCAATTCACCCCTCCACTTT.

CDR3 sequence (DNA): TGTGCCAGCAGTTTAGGACTAGCGGTCAACACCGGGGAGCTGTTTTTT. Encoded protein: CASSLGLAVNTGELFF. The V gene is TRBV6-5, the J gene TRBJ2-2; 10 positions match TRBD2. The CDR3 contains 16 residues. Germline CDR1 is MNHEY and CDR2 is SVGAGI. The J segment lost 2 bases and the V segment lost 4 bases, leaving 4 bases of the junction unmatched.

The chain is built from TRBV2 and TRBJ2-7, with 7 bases identical to TRBD1. V was clipped by 5 bases and J by 3 bases; unmatched bases: 4. The germline gives CDR1 SNHLY, CDR2 FYNNEI. The CDR3 spans 13 residues. CDR3 DNA sequence: TGTGCCAGCAGTCCCCGACAGGGCTACGAGCAGTACTTC. Protein product: CASSPRQGYEQYF. Using reference TRBV2 and TRBJ2-7 for the parts outside the CDR3, the full variable domain is EPEVTQTPSHQVTQMGQEVILRCVPISNHLYFYWYRQILGQKVEFLVSFYNNEISEKSEIFDDQFSVERPDGSNFTLKIRSTKLEDSAMYFCASSPRQGYEQYFGPGTRLTVT.

In DNA form, the CDR3 reads TGTGCCAGTAGGTCTGGTAGCGAGCAGTTCTTC. This encodes CASRSGSEQFF. The J gene is TRBJ2-1, the V gene TRBV19; D unresolved. V was cut by 6 bases and J by 10 bases, with 10 bases left in between. CDR1 is LNHDA and CDR2 is SQIVND in the germline V gene (reference sequence). The CDR3 sequence is 11 residues long. Full variable domain (outside the CDR3, taken from reference TRBV19 and TRBJ2-1): DGGITQSPKYLFRKEGQNVTLSCEQNLNHDAMYWYRQDPGQGLRLIYYSQIVNDFQKGDIAEGYSVSREKKESFPLTVTSAQKNPTAFYLCASRSGSEQFFGPGTRLTVL.

The chain has TRBV24-1 and TRBJ2-7; 9 nucleotides align to TRBD1. J lost 2 bases, V lost 1 base, and 14 bases had no gene match. Germline loops: CDR1 KGHDR, CDR2 SFDVKD. The CDR3 is 19 residues long. Here the CDR3 reads CATSDLQNRGHSPTYEQYF. The CDR3 DNA reads as TGTGCCACCAGTGATTTACAAAACAGGGGGCATTCCCCAACCTACGAGCAGTACTTC.

The chain is built from TRBV2 and TRBJ1-5; D unclear. The CDR3 has 12 amino acids. With 6 bases removed from V and 7 bases from J, the gap between germline ends came to 10 bases. The germline gives CDR1 SNHLY, CDR2 FYNNEI. The DNA of the CDR3 is TGTGCCAGCAGGCGGACTCTACAGCCCCAGCATTTT. Translation: CASRRTLQPQHF. Complete variable domain (other parts from reference TRBV2 and TRBJ1-5): EPEVTQTPSHQVTQMGQEVILRCVPISNHLYFYWYRQILGQKVEFLVSFYNNEISEKSEIFDDQFSVERPDGSNFTLKIRSTKLEDSAMYFCASRRTLQPQHFGDGTRLSIL.

V and J are TRBV6-5 and TRBJ1-5; D is unclear. This CDR3 spans 13 amino acids. Trimming cost V 6 bases and J 6 bases, with 12 bases left between them. The V gene's germline CDR1 is MNHEY and CDR2 SVGAGI. CDR3 DNA: TGTGCCAGCAGCCTCAGCAGCGGTCAGCCCCAGCATTTT. As protein: CASSLSSGQPQHF.

V gene TRBV5-6 combines with J gene TRBJ2-3; perhaps TRBD2 as D (5 bases). Trimming cost V 1 base and J 4 bases, with 7 bases left between them. The CDR3 totals 13 residues. Germline V gene sequence: CDR1 SGHDT, CDR2 YYEEEE. The CDR3 sequence: CASSLRGADTQYF. DNA for the CDR3: TGTGCCAGCAGCTTGCGGGGTGCAGATACGCAGTATTTT. Full variable domain (rest looked up from reference TRBV5-6 and TRBJ2-3): DAGVTQSPTHLIKTRGQQVTLRCSPKSGHDTVSWYQQALGQGPQFIFQYYEEEERQRGNFPDRFSGHQFPNYSSELNVNALLLGDSALYLCASSLRGADTQYFGPGTRLTVL.

This chain joins TRBV9 and TRBJ1-1, with D possibly matching TRBD1 (6 bases). CDR1 and CDR2 (germline): SGDLS, YYNGEE. The V and J ends lost 0 bases and 4 bases respectively, with 10 bases between them. This CDR3 has 14 amino acids. The CDR3 spells CASSVGGRGTEAFF. CDR3 bases: TGTGCCAGCAGCGTAGGAGGCAGGGGCACTGAAGCTTTCTTT.

The rearrangement uses TRBV20-1 and TRBJ2-5; D unclear. V was cut by 1 base and J by 4 bases, with 4 bases left in between. Germline values: CDR1 DFQATT, CDR2 SNEGSKA (reference sequence). This CDR3 region has 11 residues. The CDR3 coding sequence is TGCAGTGCTAGAGTCGGAGAGACCCAGTACTTC. It specifies CSARVGETQYF.

This rearrangement joins TRBV7-3 to TRBJ1-1; 7 bases are a match to TRBD1. The CDR3 sequence is 22 residues long. Unmatched junction bases numbered 27, after V lost 5 bases and J lost 0 bases. CDR1 is SGHTA and CDR2 is FQGTGA in the germline V gene. The CDR3 protein is CASSRTPLTGQVFMVMNTEAFF. The CDR3 DNA sequence: TGTGCCAGCAGCCGTACCCCCCTTACCGGACAGGTATTTATGGTGATGAACACTGAAGCTTTCTTT.

This chain links TRBV28 with TRBJ1-1; tentative D call: TRBD1 (6 bases). Trimming left V 6 bases short and J 4 bases short, with 18 bases between. This CDR3 is built from 15 residues. Germline CDR1 and CDR2: MDHEN and SYDVKM. The CDR3 spells CASSTNRGLSTEAFF. The CDR3 DNA reads as TGTGCCAGCAGCACAAATAGGGGGTTGAGCACTGAAGCTTTCTTT. Filled out from reference TRBV28 and TRBJ1-1, the complete variable domain reads DVKVTQSSRYLVKRTGEKVFLECVQDMDHENMFWYRQDPGLGLRLIYFSYDVKMKEKGDIPEGYSVSREKKERFSLILESASTNQTSMYLCASSTNRGLSTEAFFGQGTRLTVV.

This chain joins TRBV29-1 and TRBJ1-1, with D perhaps matching TRBD1 (6 bases). Germline values: CDR1 SQVTM, CDR2 ANQGSEA. The ends were cut back, 6 bases at V and 0 bases at J, with 8 bases in the middle. The CDR3 runs 12 residues. The CDR3 DNA follows: TGCAGCGTCAACAGGGTGAACACTGAAGCTTTCTTT. Amino acids: CSVNRVNTEAFF.

This clone occurred once. The gene calls are TRBV11-2 and TRBJ2-7; maybe TRBD2 (6 bases). Trimming stripped 1 base from V and 6 bases from J, with 22 bases between. Per the germline V gene, CDR1 is SGHAT and CDR2 is FQNNGV. The CDR3 runs to 17 residues. As DNA, the CDR3 is TGTGCCAGCAGCTTAGCGGGTGGATTAGCGGCCCTCCCCGAGCAGTACTTC. Translating gives CASSLAGGLAALPEQYF.

This chain links TRBV12-3 or TRBV12-4 with TRBJ2-3, with D perhaps TRBD2 (5 bases). This CDR3 region has 13 residues. V was clipped by 9 bases and J by 1 base, with 11 bases between them. The CDR3 region is CASKDGGTDTQYF. CDR3 sequence (DNA): TGTGCCAGTAAGGACGGGGGCACAGATACGCAGTATTTT.